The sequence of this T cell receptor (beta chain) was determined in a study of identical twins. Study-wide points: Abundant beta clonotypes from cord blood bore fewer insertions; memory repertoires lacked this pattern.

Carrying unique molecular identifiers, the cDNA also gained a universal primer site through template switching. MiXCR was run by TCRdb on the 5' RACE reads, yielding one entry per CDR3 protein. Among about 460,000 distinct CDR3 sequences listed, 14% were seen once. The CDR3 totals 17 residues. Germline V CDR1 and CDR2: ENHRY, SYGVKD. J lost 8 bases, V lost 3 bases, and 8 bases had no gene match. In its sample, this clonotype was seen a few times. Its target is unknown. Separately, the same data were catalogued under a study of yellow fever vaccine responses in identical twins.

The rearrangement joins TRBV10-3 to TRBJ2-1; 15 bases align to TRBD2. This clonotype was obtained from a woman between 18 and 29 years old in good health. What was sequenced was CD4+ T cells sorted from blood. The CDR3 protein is CAISDPGTSGRLDEQFF. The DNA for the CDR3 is TGTGCCATCAGTGACCCCGGGACTAGCGGGAGGTTAGATGAGCAGTTCTTC.